This T cell receptor (beta chain) was recovered during a study of T-cell reconstitution after alpha-beta-depleted transplantation in children. This clonotype occurred a few times. Its antigen remains unknown. Per germline, CDR1 SGHRS and CDR2 YFSETQ. J gave up 1 base and V 2 bases, and 7 bases lay outside the gene matches. The CDR3 spans 16 residues. The study's findings and limits: Newly produced T cells mostly accounted for T-cell counts and diversity one year post-transplant. Reported findings indicate that, about two months after transplant, alpha-beta T cells came from several hundred expanded clones, which were derived from non-depleted graft cells. Surviving recipient T cells and thymic progenitors underlay high day-60 TCRbeta diversity in some patients.

Construction of the TCRbeta library involved unique molecular identifiers. MiXCR was run by TCRdb on the PCR reads, yielding one entry per CDR3 protein. The sample contains about 580,000 distinct CDR3 sequences, over 25% of which appear only once. The rearrangement uses TRBV5-1 and TRBJ2-3; 7 positions match TRBD2. This TCR was sampled from a boy in the first two years of life with Wiskott-Aldrich syndrome, due to receive a stem cell transplant. This specimen consisted of PBMCs, obtained before TCRalphabeta/CD19-depleted stem cell transplant. The CDR3 reads CASSFAGLTGTDTQYF. The CDR3 nucleotides are TGCGCCAGCAGCTTCGCGGGACTAACGGGCACAGATACGCAGTATTTT.